A selection of T cell receptor beta chains follows, all from one sample in a study of cytomegalovirus exposure and HLA in healthy donors. TCRdb keeps only in-frame clones here, not all; method: immunoSEQ multiplex PCR. The sample holds about 140,000 clones. Sequencing was done on a sample of PBMCs. The receptors were gathered from a man aged 35 to 55 in good health and CMV-seronegative. The conserved cysteine and the conserved F or W are not part of the CDR3 here. The D gene is left open where the match is weak.

v_call,j_call,cdr3_length,d_call,cdr3_aa
TRBV7-8,TRBJ1-2,12,TRBD1,ASSHTGGSYGYT
TRBV11-1,TRBJ2-7,12,NA,ASTLGWGDYEQY
TRBV10-3,TRBJ1-5,12,TRBD1,AISVDRDGQPQH
TRBV9,TRBJ1-3,15,NA,ASSVGPTGSSGNTIY
TRBV18,TRBJ2-2,12,NA,ASSSVTNTGELF
TRBV28,TRBJ1-4,13,TRBD1,ASSFHGTGNEKLF
TRBV5-6,TRBJ2-5,14,NA,ASSLASSGVQETQY
TRBV19,TRBJ2-1,10,NA,ASTDRVNEQF
TRBV27,TRBJ1-2,16,TRBD1,ASSRTSGGFLPSAGYT
TRBV6-6,TRBJ1-5,14,TRBD1,ASRPTGDGGNQPQH
TRBV7-9,TRBJ1-4,13,NA,ASSNSDSYDEKLF
TRBV2,TRBJ2-1,15,NA,ASSGGDIVASYNEQF
TRBV7-2,TRBJ1-3,13,TRBD1,ASSPDRVAGNTIY
TRBV14,TRBJ2-4,15,TRBD2,ASSPAASGGLRNIQY
TRBV5-4,TRBJ2-2,15,TRBD2,ASSLGFGGGNTGELF
TRBV6-1,TRBJ2-1,17,TRBD2,ASSVIRAGGSFSYNEQF
TRBV18,TRBJ2-1,10,TRBD1,ASSPRQGEQF
TRBV5-6,TRBJ2-6,17,TRBD1,ASSLMGQGPPSGANVLT
TRBV20-1,TRBJ2-5,8,NA,SATGETQY
TRBV29-1,TRBJ1-1,11,TRBD1,SVRDSDRPEAF
TRBV28,TRBJ1-1,11,NA,ASSFSGNTEAF
TRBV6-5,TRBJ2-7,10,NA,ASSSQGYEQY
TRBV7-3,TRBJ2-1,13,NA,ASSPISVPYNEQF
TRBV28,TRBJ1-2,11,NA,ASSLAGGYGYT
TRBV5-4,TRBJ2-1,14,TRBD2,ASSLASGGIENEQF
TRBV5-6,TRBJ1-2,11,TRBD1,ASSPGGANGYT
TRBV4-1,TRBJ1-5,12,NA,ASSQDLDRRPQH
TRBV7-7,TRBJ2-1,11,NA,ASSTEGRGEQF
TRBV6-5,TRBJ1-1,11,NA,ASSGEQNTEAF
TRBV4-2,TRBJ1-2,11,NA,ASSQGVQGPNT
TRBV6-6,TRBJ1-2,12,NA,ASSAQGSRYGYT
TRBV19,TRBJ1-2,13,NA,ASRGGGTSRNGYT
TRBV15,TRBJ1-2,12,NA,ATSIRTASYGYT
TRBV5-6,TRBJ2-3,13,TRBD1,ASRRQGLSTDTQY
TRBV6-1,TRBJ2-7,13,TRBD1,ASSARQGASYEQY
TRBV7-2,TRBJ2-3,14,NA,ASSPRLAPSTDTQY
TRBV12-5,TRBJ1-3,12,NA,ASSEGLKGNTIY
TRBV18,TRBJ1-2,12,NA,ASSPDGGTYGYT
TRBV7-9,TRBJ1-6,14,TRBD1,ASSSGQAGSNSPLH
TRBV28,TRBJ2-7,17,NA,ASSSSGADGNYTGYEQY
TRBV4-2,TRBJ2-7,12,NA,ASSQDNQGNEQY
TRBV4-3,TRBJ2-5,11,NA,ASSQLLKETQY
TRBV18,TRBJ2-5,10,NA,ASSADRETQY
TRBV9,TRBJ1-5,13,NA,ASSAQGLSNQPQH
TRBV11-1,TRBJ2-1,12,NA,ASSLATVRDEQF
TRBV6-5,TRBJ2-3,13,TRBD1,ASSSGQGWKDTQY
TRBV4-2,TRBJ2-2,12,NA,ASAGNRHTGELF
TRBV6-5,TRBJ2-4,12,NA,ASRGGGTKNIQY
TRBV7-9,TRBJ1-1,13,NA,ASSHGWGLNTEAF
TRBV28,TRBJ2-3,10,NA,ASSHRADTQY
TRBV10-3,TRBJ1-5,11,TRBD1,AISMTGDQPQH
TRBV5-1,TRBJ2-5,13,TRBD2,ASSLGTSGQETQY
TRBV19,TRBJ1-4,12,NA,ASSLPRRSEKLF
TRBV7-2,TRBJ2-1,13,NA,ASSLVRGLYNEQF
TRBV9,TRBJ2-2,12,NA,ASGGGNSPGELF